One T cell receptor beta chain is described in this entry. Its antigen remains unidentified. Base qualities are missing; no much larger clone stands one base away. The data stem from a study of CD8 T cells in Susac syndrome (dated by TCRdb to the late 2010s). Notes on the research overall: The study used repertoire sequencing to test whether antigen drove CD8+ T cell activation and differentiation in Susac syndrome.

The germline V gene (reference sequence) gives CDR1 as GTSNPN and CDR2 as SVGIG. The junction shows trimming of 2 bases on V and 7 bases on J, plus 8 bases between the germline ends. The CDR3 holds 11 amino acids from the cysteine to the phenylalanine. Only the CDR3 region is kept as DNA, spanning 33 bases read in frame from base 1. RNA was extracted using the RNeasy kit, and roughly 0.5 to 1 ug of the RNA was reverse transcribed with random hexamers. TCR beta CDR3 regions were amplified with the immunoSEQ multiplex PCR assay covering 54 Vbeta and 13 Jbeta segments. PCR amplification bias was corrected by using a synthetic template baseline for primer optimization and computational correction. In the paper's pipeline: Reads were annotated to V, D and J genes per IMGT and analyzed with immunoSEQ Analyzer, keeping only productive sequences. To calculate clonality, Shannon entropy was normalized by log2 of the number of productive unique sequences and then subtracted from one. Public and private clones were assessed among the 100 most prevalent clones of each patient and control. Clones were defined as Susac-specific when absent from the healthy and MS cohorts, from over a thousand published viral clones and from other ImmuneACCESS disease sequences. TCRdb reanalyzed the raw reads on its own, using fastp at Q25 for trimming and MiXCR for clone calling, and kept in-frame beta chains. Every distinct CDR3 protein forms one entry, paired with its most common genes and DNA. None of the V and J calls come from the authors' own analysis; TCRdb made them. Across this sample there are 140,000 to 150,000 distinct CDR3 sequences, with 94% seen only once. The biggest ten clones account for roughly 0.083% of the sample.

Peripheral blood CD8+ and CD4+ T cells from healthy donors, Susac syndrome patients and multiple sclerosis patients were profiled by high-throughput TCR beta sequencing. Healthy donors were included as age- and sex-matched controls. Bulk CD8+ and CD4+ T cells were purified by magnetic negative isolation, whereas CD8+ TEMRA cells were enriched by FACS. Blood was collected in EDTA tubes and processed within 24 hours, with PBMCs isolated through density gradient centrifugation. PBMCs intended for TCR sequencing were cryopreserved in liquid nitrogen and thawed later in a water bath at 37 degrees C. A purity of at least 90% was achieved for sorted or isolated CD4+, CD8+ and CD8+ TEMRA cells. Results and caveats for the whole study, not just this receptor: The number of individuals in the TCR sequencing and HLA analysis was recognized as being relatively small.

This sequence originates from a human donor in good health. The sample taken for sequencing was CD4+ T cells from PBMCs. The V and J segments used are TRBV30 and TRBJ1-2; no D gene call is confident. The nucleotides read TGTGCCTGGAGTATAGGTAGTGGCTACACCTTC. Its amino acids are CAWSIGSGYTF.